This is a list of T cell receptor beta chains from one sample in a study of cytomegalovirus exposure and HLA in healthy donors. Using immunoSEQ multiplex PCR, the repertoire was profiled, and TCRdb retains in-frame clones only, with some absent. This table holds 190,000 or so clones, less than 90% found once. The specimen sequenced was PBMCs. The receptors were gathered from a man in his fifties or sixties in good health and CMV-seronegative. Both conserved end residues are part of each CDR3. A D gene is named only where the DNA matches it firmly. Clone sizes are given selectively: once, few, many, or a class where the clone is expanded.

>NA|TRBV19|TRBJ2-3|TRBD1
CASNLDRGHPTDTQYF
TGTGCCAGTAATCTCGACAGGGGGCATCCCACAGATACGCAGTATTTT
>NA|TRBV11-1|TRBJ2-7|NA
CASSLELVSYEQYF
TGTGCCAGCAGCTTAGAGCTAGTCTCCTACGAGCAGTACTTC
>NA|TRBV4-3|TRBJ2-7|NA
CASSQEGSSYEQYF
TGCGCCAGCAGCCAAGAGGGCAGTTCCTACGAGCAGTACTTC
>NA|TRBV18|TRBJ2-5|NA
CASSPSRTQETQYF
TGTGCCAGCTCACCATCTAGAACACAAGAGACCCAGTACTTC
>NA|TRBV27|TRBJ2-5|TRBD1
CASSLGTGYAQYF
TGTGCCAGCAGTTTAGGGACAGGGTATGCCCAGTACTTC
>NA|TRBV7-6|TRBJ1-4|NA
CASSLGGGALEKLFF
TGTGCCAGCAGCTTAGGTGGGGGGGCTTTGGAAAAACTGTTTTTT
>NA|TRBV19|TRBJ2-3|TRBD2
CASAMINRGRGGTDTQYF
TGTGCCAGTGCGATGATAAATCGCGGGAGGGGTGGCACAGATACGCAGTATTTT
>few|TRBV19|TRBJ1-5|TRBD1
CASNTGGASFSNQPQHF
TGTGCCAGCAACACAGGGGGAGCCTCCTTTAGCAATCAGCCCCAGCATTTT
>NA|TRBV19|TRBJ2-7|NA
CASSIGGQGFTYEQYF
TGTGCCAGTAGTATCGGTGGGCAGGGCTTCACCTACGAGCAGTACTTC
>NA|TRBV15|TRBJ2-7|NA
CATSRVSTGEQYF
TGTGCCACCAGCAGAGTTTCCACAGGCGAGCAGTACTTC
>NA|TRBV6-1|TRBJ1-1|TRBD1
CASSEAGTGRTEAFF
TGTGCCAGCAGTGAAGCCGGGACAGGCCGCACTGAAGCTTTCTTT
>NA|TRBV11-2|TRBJ1-1|TRBD1
CASSWDRENTEAFF
TGTGCCAGCAGCTGGGACAGGGAGAACACTGAAGCTTTCTTT
>NA|TRBV6-6|TRBJ2-1|TRBD2
CASSQVGGGDNEQFF
TGTGCCAGCAGTCAGGTGGGGGGAGGGGACAATGAGCAGTTCTTC
>NA|TRBV5-8|TRBJ2-1|NA
CASSLEGTLGGEQFF
TGTGCCAGCAGCTTGGAGGGAACCCTAGGGGGTGAGCAGTTCTTC
>NA|TRBV7-3|TRBJ2-5|NA
CASSLTGAGGRETQYF
TGTGCCAGCAGCTTAACCGGAGCCGGGGGAAGAGAGACCCAGTACTTC
>NA|TRBV27|TRBJ1-1|NA
CASSSQGTSIMNTEAFF
TGTGCCAGCAGTTCGCAGGGGACCTCTATAATGAACACTGAAGCTTTCTTT